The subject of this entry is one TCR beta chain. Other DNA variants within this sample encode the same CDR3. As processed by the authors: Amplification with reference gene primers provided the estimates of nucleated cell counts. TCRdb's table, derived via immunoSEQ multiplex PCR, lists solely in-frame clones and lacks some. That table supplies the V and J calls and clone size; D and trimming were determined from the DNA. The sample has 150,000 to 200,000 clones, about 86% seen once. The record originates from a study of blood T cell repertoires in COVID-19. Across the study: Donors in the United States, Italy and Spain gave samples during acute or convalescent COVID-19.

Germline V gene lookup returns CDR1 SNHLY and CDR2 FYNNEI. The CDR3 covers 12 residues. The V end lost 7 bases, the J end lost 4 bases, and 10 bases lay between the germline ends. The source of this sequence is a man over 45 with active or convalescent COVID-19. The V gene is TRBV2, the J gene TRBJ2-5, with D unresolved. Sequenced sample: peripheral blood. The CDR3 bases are TGTGCCAGCATTGCCAGAGGAGAGACCCAGTACTTC. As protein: CASIARGETQYF.